This T cell receptor (beta chain) was documented in a study of T cell repertoires in cytomegalovirus infection. About the study: A matching HLA type, together with CMV infection, was signaled by public TCR beta signatures.

Regarding the study as a whole: In two of eight donors, the top clonotype was HLA-C-restricted CMV-specific.

TCRdb reanalysed the reads using MiXCR and keeps one entry per CDR3 protein. The sample contains 200,000 to 250,000 distinct CDR3 sequences, 22% of which appear only once. Germline CDR1 reads MDHEN; CDR2 reads SYDVKM. The CDR3 has 18 amino acids. Trimming took off 7 bases at V and 4 bases at J, with 26 bases between the two ends. With respect to this clonotype: Its specificity is unknown.

The receptor was isolated from a human donor in good health (CMV status not recorded). Some clones in this sample may be carry-over from other donors' samples. The material sequenced was CD8+ T cells from PBMCs. This sequence joins TRBV28 and TRBJ1-5; perhaps TRBD1 as D (6 bases). CDR3 DNA sequence: TGTGCCAGCACCATAAATATCCCAGGGGTAGGGGTTAATCAGCCCCAGCATTTT. Protein sequence: CASTINIPGVGVNQPQHF. Full variable domain (rest looked up from reference TRBV28 and TRBJ1-5): DVKVTQSSRYLVKRTGEKVFLECVQDMDHENMFWYRQDPGLGLRLIYFSYDVKMKEKGDIPEGYSVSREKKERFSLILESASTNQTSMYLCASTINIPGVGVNQPQHFGDGTRLSIL.